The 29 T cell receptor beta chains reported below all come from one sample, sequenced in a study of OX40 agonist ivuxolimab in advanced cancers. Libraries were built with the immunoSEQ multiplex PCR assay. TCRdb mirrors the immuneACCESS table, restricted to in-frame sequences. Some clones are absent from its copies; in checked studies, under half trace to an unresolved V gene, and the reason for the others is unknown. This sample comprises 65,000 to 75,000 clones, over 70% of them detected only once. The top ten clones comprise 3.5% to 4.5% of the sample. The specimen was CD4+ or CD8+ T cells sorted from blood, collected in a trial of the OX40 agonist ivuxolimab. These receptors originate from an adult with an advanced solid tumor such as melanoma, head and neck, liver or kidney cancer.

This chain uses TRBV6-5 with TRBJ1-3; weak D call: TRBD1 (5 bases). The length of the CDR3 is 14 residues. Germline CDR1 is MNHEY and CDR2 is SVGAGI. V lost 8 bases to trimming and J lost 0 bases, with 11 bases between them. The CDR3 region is CASSDGGSGNTIYF. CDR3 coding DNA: TGTGCCAGCTCAGACGGGGGCTCTGGAAACACCATATATTTT.

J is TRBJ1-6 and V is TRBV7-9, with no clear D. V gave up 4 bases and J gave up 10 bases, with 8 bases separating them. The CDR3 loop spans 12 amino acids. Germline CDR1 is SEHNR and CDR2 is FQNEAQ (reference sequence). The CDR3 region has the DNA TGTGCCAGCAGCTGGTGGGCCTCACCCCTCCACTTT. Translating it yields CASSWWASPLHF.

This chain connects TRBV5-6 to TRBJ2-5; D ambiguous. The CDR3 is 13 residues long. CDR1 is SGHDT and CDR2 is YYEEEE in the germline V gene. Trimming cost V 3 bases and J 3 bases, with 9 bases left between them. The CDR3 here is CASSSVNKETQYF. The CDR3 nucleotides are TGTGCCAGCAGCTCCGTCAACAAAGAGACCCAGTACTTC.

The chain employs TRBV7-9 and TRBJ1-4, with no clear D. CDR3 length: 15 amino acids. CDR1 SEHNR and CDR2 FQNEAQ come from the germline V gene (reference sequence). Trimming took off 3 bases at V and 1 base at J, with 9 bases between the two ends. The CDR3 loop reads CASSFRGVTNEKLFF. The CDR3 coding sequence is TGTGCCAGCAGCTTTAGAGGAGTAACTAATGAAAAACTGTTTTTT.

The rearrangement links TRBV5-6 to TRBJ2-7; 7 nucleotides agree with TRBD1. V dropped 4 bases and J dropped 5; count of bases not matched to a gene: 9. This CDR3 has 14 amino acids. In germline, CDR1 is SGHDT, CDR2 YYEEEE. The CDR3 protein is CASSARQGSDEQYF. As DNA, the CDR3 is TGTGCCAGCAGCGCTCGACAGGGTTCGGACGAGCAGTACTTC.

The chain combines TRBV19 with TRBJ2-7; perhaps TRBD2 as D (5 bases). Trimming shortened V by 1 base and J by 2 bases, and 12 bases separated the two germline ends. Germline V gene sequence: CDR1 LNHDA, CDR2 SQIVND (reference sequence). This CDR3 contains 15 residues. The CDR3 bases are TGTGCCAGTAGTATAGGGCCCGGGGAGACCTACGAGCAGTACTTC. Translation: CASSIGPGETYEQYF.

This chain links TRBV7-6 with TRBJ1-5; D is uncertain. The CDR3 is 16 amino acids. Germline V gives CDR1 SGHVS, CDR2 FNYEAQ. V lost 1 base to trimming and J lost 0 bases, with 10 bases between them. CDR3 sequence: CASSLGAGYSNQPQHF. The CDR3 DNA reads TGTGCCAGCAGCTTAGGGGCAGGCTATAGCAATCAGCCCCAGCATTTT.

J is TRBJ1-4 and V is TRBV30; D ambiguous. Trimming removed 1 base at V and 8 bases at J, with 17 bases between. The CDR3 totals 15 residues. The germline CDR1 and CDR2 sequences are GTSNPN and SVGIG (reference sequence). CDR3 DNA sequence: TGTGCCTGGAGTGCTTTTGAAGGCCCGGGCGAAAAACTGTTTTTT. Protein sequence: CAWSAFEGPGEKLFF.

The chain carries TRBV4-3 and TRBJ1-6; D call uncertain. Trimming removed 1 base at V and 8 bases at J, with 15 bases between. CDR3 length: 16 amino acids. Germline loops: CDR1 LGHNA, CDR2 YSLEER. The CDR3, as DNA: TGCGCCAGCAGCCAAGCTTTACGGACTTCGGATTCACCCCTCCACTTT. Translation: CASSQALRTSDSPLHF.

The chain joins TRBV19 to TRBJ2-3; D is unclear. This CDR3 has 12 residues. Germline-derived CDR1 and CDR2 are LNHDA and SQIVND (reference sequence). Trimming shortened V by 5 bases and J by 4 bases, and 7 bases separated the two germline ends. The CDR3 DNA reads TGTGCCAGTAGTCTGAGCCCAGATACGCAGTATTTT. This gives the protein CASSLSPDTQYF.

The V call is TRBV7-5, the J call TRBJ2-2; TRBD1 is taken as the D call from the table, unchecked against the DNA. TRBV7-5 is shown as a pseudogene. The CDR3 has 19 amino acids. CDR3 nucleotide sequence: TGTGTCAGAAGCACGGCCCACTCACAGGGGGCGCTTAACACCGGGGAGCTGTTTTTT. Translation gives CVRSTAHSQGALNTGELFF.

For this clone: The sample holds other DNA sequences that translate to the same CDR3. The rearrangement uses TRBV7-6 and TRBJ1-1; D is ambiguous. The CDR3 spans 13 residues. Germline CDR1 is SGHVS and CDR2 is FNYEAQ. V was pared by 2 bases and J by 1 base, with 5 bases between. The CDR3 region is CASSLQENTEAFF. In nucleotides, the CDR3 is TGTGCCAGCAGCTTACAGGAGAACACTGAAGCTTTCTTT. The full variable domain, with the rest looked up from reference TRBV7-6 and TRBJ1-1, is GAGVSQSPRYKVTKRGQDVALRCDPISGHVSLYWYRQALGQGPEFLTYFNYEAQQDKSGLPNDRFSAERPEGSISTLTIQRTEQRDSAMYRCASSLQENTEAFFGQGTRLTVV.

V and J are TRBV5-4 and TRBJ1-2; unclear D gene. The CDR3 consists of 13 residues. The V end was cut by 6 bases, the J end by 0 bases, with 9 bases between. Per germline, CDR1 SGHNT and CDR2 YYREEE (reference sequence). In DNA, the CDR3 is TGTGCCAGCACCTCTAGCCCTAACTATGGCTACACCTTC. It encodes CASTSSPNYGYTF.

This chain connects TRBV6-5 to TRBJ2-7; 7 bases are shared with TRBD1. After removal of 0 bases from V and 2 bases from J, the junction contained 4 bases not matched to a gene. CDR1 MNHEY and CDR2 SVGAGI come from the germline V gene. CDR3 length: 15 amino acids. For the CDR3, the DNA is TGTGCCAGCAGTTACTCCGTCGGACAGGCCTACGAGCAGTACTTC. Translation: CASSYSVGQAYEQYF.

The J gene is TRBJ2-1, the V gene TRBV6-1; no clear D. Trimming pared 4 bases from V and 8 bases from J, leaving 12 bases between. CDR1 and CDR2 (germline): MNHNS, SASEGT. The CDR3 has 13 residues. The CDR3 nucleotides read TGTGCCAGCAGTGGACTGCCTGCTGATGAGCAGTTCTTC. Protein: CASSGLPADEQFF.

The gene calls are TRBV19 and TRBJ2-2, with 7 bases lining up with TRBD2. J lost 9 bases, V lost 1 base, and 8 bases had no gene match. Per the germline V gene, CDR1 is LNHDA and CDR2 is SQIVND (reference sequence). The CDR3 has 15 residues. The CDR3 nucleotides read TGTGCCAGTAGTATAGTGGGGGGGAAGGGCCGGGAGCTGTTTTTT. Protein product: CASSIVGGKGRELFF.

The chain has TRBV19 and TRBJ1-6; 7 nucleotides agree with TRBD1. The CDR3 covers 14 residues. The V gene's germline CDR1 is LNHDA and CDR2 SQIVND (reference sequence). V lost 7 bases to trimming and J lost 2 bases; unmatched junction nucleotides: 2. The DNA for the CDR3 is TGTGCCAGTACGGGACAGACCTATAATTCACCCCTCCACTTT. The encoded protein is CASTGQTYNSPLHF.

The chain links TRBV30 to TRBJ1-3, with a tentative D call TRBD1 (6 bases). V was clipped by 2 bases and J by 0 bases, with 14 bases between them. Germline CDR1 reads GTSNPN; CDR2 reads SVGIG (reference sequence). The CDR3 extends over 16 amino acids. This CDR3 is CAWSRTVLDSGNTIYF. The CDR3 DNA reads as TGTGCCTGGAGTAGGACAGTCCTTGACTCTGGAAACACCATATATTTT.

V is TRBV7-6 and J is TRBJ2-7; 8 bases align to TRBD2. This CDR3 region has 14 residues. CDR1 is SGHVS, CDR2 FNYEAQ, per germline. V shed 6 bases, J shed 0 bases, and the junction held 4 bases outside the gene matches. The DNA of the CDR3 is TGTGCCAGCAGAAAGAGCGGGAGCTCCTACGAGCAGTACTTC. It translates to CASRKSGSSYEQYF.

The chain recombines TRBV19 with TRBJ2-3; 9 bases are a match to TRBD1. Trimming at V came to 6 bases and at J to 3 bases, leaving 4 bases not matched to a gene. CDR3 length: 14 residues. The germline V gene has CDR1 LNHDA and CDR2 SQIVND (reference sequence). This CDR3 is CASSWTGDTDTQYF. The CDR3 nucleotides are TGTGCCAGTAGCTGGACAGGGGATACAGATACGCAGTATTTT.

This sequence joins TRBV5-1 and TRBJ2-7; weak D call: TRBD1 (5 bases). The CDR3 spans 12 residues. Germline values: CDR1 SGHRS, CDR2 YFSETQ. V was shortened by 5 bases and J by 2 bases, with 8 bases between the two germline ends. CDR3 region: CASRGETYEQYF. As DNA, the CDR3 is TGCGCCAGCAGAGGGGAAACCTACGAGCAGTACTTC. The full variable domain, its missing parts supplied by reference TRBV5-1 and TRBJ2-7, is KAGVTQTPRYLIKTRGQQVTLSCSPISGHRSVSWYQQTPGQGLQFLFEYFSETQRNKGNFPGRFSGRQFSNSRSEMNVSTLELGDSALYLCASRGETYEQYFGPGTRLTVT.

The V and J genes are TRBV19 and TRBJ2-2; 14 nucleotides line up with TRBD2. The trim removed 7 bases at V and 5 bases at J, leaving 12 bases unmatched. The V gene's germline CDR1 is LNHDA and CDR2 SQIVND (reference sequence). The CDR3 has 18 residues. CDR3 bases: TGTGCCAGTATACCTACCGGGACTAGCGGGAGCGGTACCGGGGAGCTGTTTTTT. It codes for CASIPTGTSGSGTGELFF.

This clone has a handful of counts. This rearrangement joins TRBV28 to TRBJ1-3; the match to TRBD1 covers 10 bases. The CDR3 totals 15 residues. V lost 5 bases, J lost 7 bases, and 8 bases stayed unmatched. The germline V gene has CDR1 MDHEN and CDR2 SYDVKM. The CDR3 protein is CASSPGQGVGNTIYF. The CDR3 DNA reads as TGTGCCAGCAGTCCCGGACAGGGGGTTGGTAACACCATATATTTT.

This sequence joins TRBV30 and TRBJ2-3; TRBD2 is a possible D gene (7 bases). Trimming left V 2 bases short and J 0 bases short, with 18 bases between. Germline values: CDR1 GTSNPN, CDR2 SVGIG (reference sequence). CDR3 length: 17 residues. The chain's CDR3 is CAWSIGGGFPSTDTQYF. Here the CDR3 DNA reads TGTGCCTGGAGTATCGGCGGGGGCTTCCCTAGCACAGATACGCAGTATTTT.

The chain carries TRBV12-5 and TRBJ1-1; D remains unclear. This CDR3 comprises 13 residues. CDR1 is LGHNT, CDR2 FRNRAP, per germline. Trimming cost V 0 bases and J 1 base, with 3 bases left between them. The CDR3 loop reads CASGLVTNTEAFF. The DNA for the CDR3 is TGTGCTAGTGGTTTGGTAACGAACACTGAAGCTTTCTTT.

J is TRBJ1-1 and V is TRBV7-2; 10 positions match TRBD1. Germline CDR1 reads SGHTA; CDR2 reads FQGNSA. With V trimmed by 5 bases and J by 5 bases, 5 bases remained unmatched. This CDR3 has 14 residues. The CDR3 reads CASSPRDRGTEAFF. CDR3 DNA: TGTGCCAGCAGCCCTAGGGACAGGGGAACTGAAGCTTTCTTT.

In DNA form, the CDR3 reads TGTGCCAGCAGTACAGGGACAGGCCGATCCTACGAGCAGTACTTC. Encoded protein: CASSTGTGRSYEQYF. The chain recombines TRBV7-9 with TRBJ2-7; 8 nucleotides agree with TRBD1. Germline CDR1 is SEHNR and CDR2 is FQNEAQ (reference sequence). The junction had 8 bases not matched to a gene; V was cut back by 6 bases and J by 1 base. This CDR3 has 15 residues.

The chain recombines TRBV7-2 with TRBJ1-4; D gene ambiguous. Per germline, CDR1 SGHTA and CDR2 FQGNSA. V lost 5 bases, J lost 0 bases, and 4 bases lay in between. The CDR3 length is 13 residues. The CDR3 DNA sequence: TGTGCCAGCAGCGTTACAACTAATGAAAAACTGTTTTTT. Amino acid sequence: CASSVTTNEKLFF.

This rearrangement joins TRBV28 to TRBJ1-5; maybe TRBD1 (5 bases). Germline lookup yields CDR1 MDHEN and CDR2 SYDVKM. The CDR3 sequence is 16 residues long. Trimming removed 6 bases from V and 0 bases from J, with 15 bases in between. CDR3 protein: CASRGTGRYSNQPQHF. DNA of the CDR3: TGTGCCAGCAGAGGTACAGGCCGATATAGCAATCAGCCCCAGCATTTT.